A selection of T cell receptor beta chains follows, all from one sample in a study of long-term antiretroviral therapy in people with HIV. The method was immunoSEQ multiplex PCR; TCRdb's version includes in-frame clones alone and lacks a portion of them. The table lists almost 30,000 clones, nearly 95% of them singletons, with approximately 6.8% in the top ten. Source: unsorted PBMCs, taken roughly 6.5 years after starting antiretroviral therapy. The receptors stem from a woman aged 35 to 49 with HIV. Both conserved end residues are part of each CDR3. A D gene is named only where the DNA matches it firmly. Only some rows state a clone size, as once, few, many or a class for expanded clones.

v_call: TRBV15; d_call: .; j_call: TRBJ1-6; clone_size: .; cdr3_aa: CATSRSPQPGHPVGSPLHF; cdr3_nt: TGTGCCACCAGCAGAAGCCCACAACCGGGACACCCTGTGGGTTCACCCCTCCACTTT
v_call: TRBV6-1; d_call: .; j_call: TRBJ1-1; clone_size: .; cdr3_aa: CASSERVGSMNTEAFF; cdr3_nt: TGTGCCAGCAGTGAGAGGGTAGGCAGCATGAACACTGAAGCTTTCTTT
v_call: TRBV2; d_call: TRBD1; j_call: TRBJ1-1; clone_size: .; cdr3_aa: CASSSQGGTNTEAFF; cdr3_nt: TGTGCCAGCAGTTCCCAGGGGGGGACGAACACTGAAGCTTTCTTT
v_call: TRBV6-6; d_call: .; j_call: TRBJ1-5; clone_size: .; cdr3_aa: CASRDGRLPQHF; cdr3_nt: TGTGCCAGCAGGGACGGACGTCTGCCCCAGCATTTT
v_call: TRBV1; d_call: .; j_call: TRBJ2-5; clone_size: .; cdr3_aa: CTSSPTSGGSGQETQYF; cdr3_nt: TGCACCAGCAGCCCGACTAGCGGGGGGTCAGGACAAGAGACCCAGTACTTC
v_call: TRBV19; d_call: .; j_call: TRBJ2-7; clone_size: .; cdr3_aa: CASADQYSSYEQYF; cdr3_nt: TGTGCCAGTGCGGACCAATACAGCTCCTACGAGCAGTACTTC
v_call: TRBV19; d_call: .; j_call: TRBJ1-1; clone_size: .; cdr3_aa: CASSIQGDGTEAFF; cdr3_nt: TGTGCCAGTAGTATTCAGGGAGACGGCACTGAAGCTTTCTTT
v_call: TRBV10-3; d_call: TRBD2; j_call: TRBJ2-1; clone_size: once; cdr3_aa: CAISDPGLAVAYNEQFF; cdr3_nt: TGTGCCATCAGTGACCCGGGACTAGCGGTTGCCTACAATGAGCAGTTCTTC
v_call: TRBV30; d_call: TRBD1; j_call: TRBJ1-4; clone_size: .; cdr3_aa: CAWRDRGRTNEKLFF; cdr3_nt: TGTGCCTGGAGGGACAGGGGGCGAACTAATGAAAAACTGTTTTTT
v_call: TRBV5-4; d_call: TRBD1; j_call: TRBJ2-2; clone_size: .; cdr3_aa: CASSQRQGAIFGELFF; cdr3_nt: TGTGCCAGCAGCCAGAGACAGGGGGCGATCTTCGGGGAGCTGTTTTTT
v_call: TRBV19; d_call: TRBD2; j_call: TRBJ2-1; clone_size: once; cdr3_aa: CASSIVGTSGGPSYNEQFF; cdr3_nt: TGTGCCAGTAGTATAGTCGGGACTAGCGGGGGACCCTCCTACAATGAGCAGTTCTTC
v_call: TRBV18; d_call: .; j_call: TRBJ2-2; clone_size: .; cdr3_aa: CASSPSDDGTGELFF; cdr3_nt: TGTGCCAGCTCACCGTCCGACGATGGGACCGGGGAGCTGTTTTTT
v_call: TRBV6-6; d_call: .; j_call: TRBJ2-2; clone_size: .; cdr3_aa: CASRPFGTPNTGELFF; cdr3_nt: TGTGCCAGCAGACCTTTTGGGACCCCGAACACCGGGGAGCTGTTTTTT
v_call: TRBV29-1; d_call: .; j_call: TRBJ2-3; clone_size: .; cdr3_aa: CSVDSVAATADTQYF; cdr3_nt: TGCAGCGTTGATAGCGTGGCAGCCACTGCGGATACGCAGTATTTT
v_call: TRBV5-1; d_call: TRBD2; j_call: TRBJ2-3; clone_size: .; cdr3_aa: CASSLGAGLSGDTQYF; cdr3_nt: TGCGCCAGCAGCTTGGGAGCGGGGCTCTCGGGAGATACGCAGTATTTT
v_call: TRBV6-6; d_call: TRBD1; j_call: TRBJ2-7; clone_size: .; cdr3_aa: CASGYPGQDSYEQYF; cdr3_nt: TGTGCCAGCGGTTACCCGGGACAGGATTCTTACGAGCAGTACTTC
v_call: TRBV27; d_call: TRBD1; j_call: TRBJ2-7; clone_size: .; cdr3_aa: CASSSGQGTEQYF; cdr3_nt: TGTGCCAGCAGTTCGGGACAGGGTACCGAGCAGTACTTC
v_call: TRBV27; d_call: .; j_call: TRBJ1-5; clone_size: .; cdr3_aa: CASSLSSPAASNQPQHF; cdr3_nt: TGTGCCAGCAGTTTATCCAGCCCGGCCGCTAGCAATCAGCCCCAGCATTTT
v_call: TRBV5-1; d_call: .; j_call: TRBJ1-1; clone_size: .; cdr3_aa: CASSLGTQGSTEAFF; cdr3_nt: TGCGCCAGCAGCTTGGGGACCCAGGGCAGCACTGAAGCTTTCTTT
v_call: TRBV7-2; d_call: .; j_call: TRBJ2-2; clone_size: .; cdr3_aa: CASSFVSYTGELFF; cdr3_nt: TGTGCCAGCAGCTTCGTTAGCTACACCGGGGAGCTGTTTTTT
v_call: TRBV4-3; d_call: .; j_call: TRBJ1-1; clone_size: .; cdr3_aa: CASSQEWGTVLTEAFF; cdr3_nt: TGCGCCAGCAGCCAAGAGTGGGGCACAGTTCTCACTGAAGCTTTCTTT
v_call: TRBV11-2; d_call: .; j_call: TRBJ2-6; clone_size: .; cdr3_aa: CASSLMESSGANVLTF; cdr3_nt: TGTGCCAGCAGCCTAATGGAGTCCTCTGGGGCCAACGTCCTGACTTTC
v_call: TRBV5-1; d_call: TRBD2; j_call: TRBJ2-5; clone_size: .; cdr3_aa: CASSLASGEETQYF; cdr3_nt: TGCGCCAGCAGCTTGGCTAGCGGGGAAGAGACCCAGTACTTC
v_call: TRBV7-2; d_call: .; j_call: TRBJ2-3; clone_size: .; cdr3_aa: CASSPRYTDTQYF; cdr3_nt: TGTGCCAGCAGCCCACGGTATACAGATACGCAGTATTTT
v_call: TRBV6-4; d_call: .; j_call: TRBJ2-3; clone_size: .; cdr3_aa: CASSPRPGTDTQYF; cdr3_nt: TGTGCCAGCAGCCCCCGTCCGGGCACAGATACGCAGTATTTT
v_call: TRBV7-7; d_call: TRBD2; j_call: TRBJ2-5; clone_size: .; cdr3_aa: CASSLGPGGSETQYF; cdr3_nt: TGTGCCAGCAGCTTAGGGCCGGGGGGGTCAGAGACCCAGTACTTC
v_call: TRBV19; d_call: TRBD1; j_call: TRBJ2-7; clone_size: .; cdr3_aa: CASSADRGEGEQYF; cdr3_nt: TGTGCCAGTAGCGCGGACAGGGGAGAGGGCGAGCAGTACTTC
v_call: TRBV11-2; d_call: .; j_call: TRBJ2-7; clone_size: .; cdr3_aa: CASSLDLAGSFYEQYF; cdr3_nt: TGTGCCAGCAGCTTAGATCTTGCGGGGAGTTTCTACGAGCAGTACTTC
v_call: TRBV5-1; d_call: .; j_call: TRBJ1-4; clone_size: .; cdr3_aa: CASSSGNEKLFF; cdr3_nt: TGCGCCAGCAGTTCAGGAAATGAAAAACTGTTTTTT
v_call: TRBV20-1; d_call: .; j_call: TRBJ1-2; clone_size: .; cdr3_aa: CSAEYGYTF; cdr3_nt: TGCAGTGCCGAATATGGCTACACCTTC
v_call: TRBV6-5; d_call: TRBD2; j_call: TRBJ2-2; clone_size: once; cdr3_aa: CASSYFGGVNTGELFF; cdr3_nt: TGTGCCAGCAGTTACTTTGGGGGGGTGAACACCGGGGAGCTGTTTTTT
v_call: TRBV18; d_call: .; j_call: TRBJ2-5; clone_size: .; cdr3_aa: CASSPRTPETQYF; cdr3_nt: TGTGCCAGCTCACCGCGAACTCCAGAGACCCAGTACTTC
v_call: TRBV7-2; d_call: TRBD1; j_call: TRBJ2-7; clone_size: once; cdr3_aa: CASSLEPGQGSYEQYF; cdr3_nt: TGTGCCAGCAGCTTAGAGCCGGGACAGGGCTCCTACGAGCAGTACTTC
v_call: TRBV4-3; d_call: .; j_call: TRBJ1-2; clone_size: .; cdr3_aa: CASSLGDTHGYTF; cdr3_nt: TGCGCCAGCAGCCTAGGGGATACTCATGGCTACACCTTC
v_call: TRBV10-1; d_call: .; j_call: TRBJ1-1; clone_size: once; cdr3_aa: CASSESILEGRTEAFF; cdr3_nt: TGCGCCAGCAGTGAGTCGATATTAGAGGGGCGCACTGAAGCTTTCTTT
v_call: TRBV5-1; d_call: TRBD1; j_call: TRBJ1-6; clone_size: .; cdr3_aa: CASSPGTGPFSPLHF; cdr3_nt: TGCGCCAGCAGTCCGGGGACAGGGCCTTTTTCACCCCTCCACTTT
v_call: TRBV5-1; d_call: .; j_call: TRBJ2-5; clone_size: few; cdr3_aa: CASSEGWLGEETQYF; cdr3_nt: TGCGCCAGCAGTGAGGGGTGGTTGGGAGAAGAGACCCAGTACTTC
v_call: TRBV2; d_call: .; j_call: TRBJ1-1; clone_size: .; cdr3_aa: CASGENTEAFF; cdr3_nt: TGTGCCAGCGGCGAAAACACTGAAGCTTTCTTT
v_call: TRBV13; d_call: TRBD1; j_call: TRBJ2-6; clone_size: .; cdr3_aa: CASSTYGTGVSSGANVLTF; cdr3_nt: TGTGCCAGCAGCACGTACGGGACAGGGGTCAGCTCTGGGGCCAACGTCCTGACTTTC
v_call: TRBV21-1; d_call: .; j_call: TRBJ2-1; clone_size: .; cdr3_aa: CASSNSPGGLAGLDEQFF; cdr3_nt: TGTGCCAGCAGCAATTCCCCTGGGGGACTAGCGGGGTTGGATGAGCAGTTCTTC
v_call: TRBV5-1; d_call: TRBD1; j_call: TRBJ2-3; clone_size: .; cdr3_aa: CASSPGTGTDTQYF; cdr3_nt: TGCGCCAGCAGCCCCGGGACAGGGACAGATACGCAGTATTTT
v_call: TRBV5-5; d_call: TRBD2; j_call: TRBJ2-1; clone_size: .; cdr3_aa: CASSLDRTSNNEQFF; cdr3_nt: TGTGCCAGCAGCTTGGATCGGACTAGCAACAATGAGCAGTTCTTC
v_call: TRBV6-6; d_call: .; j_call: TRBJ2-5; clone_size: .; cdr3_aa: CASTRWEGVKTQYF; cdr3_nt: TGTGCCAGCACTCGTTGGGAGGGGGTGAAGACCCAGTACTTC
v_call: TRBV19; d_call: .; j_call: TRBJ1-2; clone_size: .; cdr3_aa: CASSQGQYGGYTF; cdr3_nt: TGTGCCAGTAGTCAAGGACAGTACGGTGGCTACACCTTC
v_call: TRBV18; d_call: .; j_call: TRBJ1-1; clone_size: .; cdr3_aa: CASSPGMDTEAFF; cdr3_nt: TGTGCCAGCTCACCGGGTATGGACACTGAAGCTTTCTTT
v_call: TRBV2; d_call: .; j_call: TRBJ2-4; clone_size: .; cdr3_aa: CASRGLAKNIQYF; cdr3_nt: TGTGCCAGCAGGGGACTAGCCAAAAACATTCAGTACTTC
v_call: TRBV11-2; d_call: .; j_call: TRBJ2-1; clone_size: .; cdr3_aa: CASSLDQWRGWYNEQFF; cdr3_nt: TGTGCCAGCAGCTTAGATCAGTGGAGGGGTTGGTACAATGAGCAGTTCTTC
v_call: TRBV30; d_call: TRBD1; j_call: TRBJ1-5; clone_size: .; cdr3_aa: CAWSQRDSINQPQHF; cdr3_nt: TGTGCCTGGAGTCAGAGGGACAGTATAAATCAGCCCCAGCATTTT
v_call: TRBV13; d_call: .; j_call: TRBJ2-7; clone_size: once; cdr3_aa: CASSLEGEAYEQYF; cdr3_nt: TGTGCCAGCAGCTTAGAAGGCGAGGCCTACGAGCAGTACTTC
v_call: TRBV6-1; d_call: TRBD1; j_call: TRBJ1-1; clone_size: .; cdr3_aa: CASSSGQGNTEAFF; cdr3_nt: TGTGCCAGCAGCTCGGGACAGGGGAACACTGAAGCTTTCTTT
v_call: TRBV7-2; d_call: .; j_call: TRBJ1-6; clone_size: .; cdr3_aa: CASSLVSPSNSPLHF; cdr3_nt: TGTGCCAGCAGCTTAGTATCACCGAGTAATTCACCCCTCCACTTT
v_call: TRBV30; d_call: .; j_call: TRBJ1-6; clone_size: once; cdr3_aa: CAWSGGKTLGNSPLHF; cdr3_nt: TGTGCCTGGAGTGGCGGGAAGACCTTAGGGAATTCACCCCTCCACTTT
v_call: TRBV7-9; d_call: .; j_call: TRBJ1-3; clone_size: .; cdr3_aa: CASSRDRLPEDF; cdr3_nt: TGTGCCAGCAGCCGAGACAGGCTTCCCGAAGATTTT
v_call: TRBV9; d_call: TRBD1; j_call: TRBJ1-1; clone_size: .; cdr3_aa: CASSLSQGANTEAFF; cdr3_nt: TGTGCCAGCAGCCTCTCACAGGGGGCGAACACTGAAGCTTTCTTT
v_call: TRBV5-6; d_call: TRBD1; j_call: TRBJ2-1; clone_size: .; cdr3_aa: CATYGQATYNEQFF; cdr3_nt: TGTGCCACTTACGGACAGGCTACCTACAATGAGCAGTTCTTC
v_call: TRBV6-1; d_call: TRBD1; j_call: TRBJ1-2; clone_size: .; cdr3_aa: CASSEAGQGFVGYTF; cdr3_nt: TGTGCCAGCAGTGAAGCGGGACAGGGCTTCGTCGGCTACACCTTC
v_call: TRBV29-1; d_call: .; j_call: TRBJ2-7; clone_size: .; cdr3_aa: CSVEVGGGSDEQYF; cdr3_nt: TGCAGCGTTGAAGTTGGGGGGGGCTCGGACGAGCAGTACTTC
v_call: TRBV9; d_call: TRBD2; j_call: TRBJ2-7; clone_size: .; cdr3_aa: CASSVGSGRTYEQYF; cdr3_nt: TGTGCCAGCAGCGTAGGTAGCGGGCGCACCTACGAGCAGTACTTC
v_call: TRBV5-4; d_call: TRBD2; j_call: TRBJ2-1; clone_size: .; cdr3_aa: CASSLGRGADNEQFF; cdr3_nt: TGTGCCAGCAGCTTGGGGCGGGGGGCTGATAATGAGCAGTTCTTC
v_call: TRBV11-3; d_call: .; j_call: TRBJ2-1; clone_size: medium-sized; cdr3_aa: CASSLDSTNQNNEQFF; cdr3_nt: TGTGCCAGCAGCTTGGACAGCACGAATCAAAACAATGAGCAGTTCTTC